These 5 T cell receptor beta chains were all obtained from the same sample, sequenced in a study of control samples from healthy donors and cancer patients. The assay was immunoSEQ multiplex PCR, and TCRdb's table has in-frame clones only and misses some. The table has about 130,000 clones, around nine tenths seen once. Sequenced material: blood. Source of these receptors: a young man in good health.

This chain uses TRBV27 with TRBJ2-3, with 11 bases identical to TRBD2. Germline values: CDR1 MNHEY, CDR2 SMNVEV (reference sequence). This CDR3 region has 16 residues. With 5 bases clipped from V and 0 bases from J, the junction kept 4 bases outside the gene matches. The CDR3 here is CASSPGLADSTDTQYF. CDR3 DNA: TGTGCCAGCAGTCCGGGACTAGCGGACAGCACAGATACGCAGTATTTT.

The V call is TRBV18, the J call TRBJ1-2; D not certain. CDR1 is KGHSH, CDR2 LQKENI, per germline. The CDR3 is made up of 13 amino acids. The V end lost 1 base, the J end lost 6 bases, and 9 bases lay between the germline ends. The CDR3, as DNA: TGTGCCAGCTCACCACAACCGGTTGATGGCTACACCTTC. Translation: CASSPQPVDGYTF.

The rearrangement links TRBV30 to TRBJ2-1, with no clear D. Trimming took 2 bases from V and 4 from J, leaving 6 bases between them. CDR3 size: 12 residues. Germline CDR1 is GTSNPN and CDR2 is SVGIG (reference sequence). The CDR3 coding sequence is TGTGCCTGGAGTTCCAGATACAATGAGCAGTTCTTC. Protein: CAWSSRYNEQFF.

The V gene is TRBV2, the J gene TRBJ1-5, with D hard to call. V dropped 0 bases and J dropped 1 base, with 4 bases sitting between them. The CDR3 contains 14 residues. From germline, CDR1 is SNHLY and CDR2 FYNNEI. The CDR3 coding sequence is TGTGCCAGCAGTGAAGCTACGAGCAATCAGCCCCAGCATTTT. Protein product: CASSEATSNQPQHF.

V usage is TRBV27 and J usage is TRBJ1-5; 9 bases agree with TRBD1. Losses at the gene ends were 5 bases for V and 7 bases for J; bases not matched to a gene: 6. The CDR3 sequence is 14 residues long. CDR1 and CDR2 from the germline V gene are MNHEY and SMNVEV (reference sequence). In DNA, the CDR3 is TGTGCCAGCAGTAACCGACAGGGGGGGCAGCCCCAGCATTTT. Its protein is CASSNRQGGQPQHF.